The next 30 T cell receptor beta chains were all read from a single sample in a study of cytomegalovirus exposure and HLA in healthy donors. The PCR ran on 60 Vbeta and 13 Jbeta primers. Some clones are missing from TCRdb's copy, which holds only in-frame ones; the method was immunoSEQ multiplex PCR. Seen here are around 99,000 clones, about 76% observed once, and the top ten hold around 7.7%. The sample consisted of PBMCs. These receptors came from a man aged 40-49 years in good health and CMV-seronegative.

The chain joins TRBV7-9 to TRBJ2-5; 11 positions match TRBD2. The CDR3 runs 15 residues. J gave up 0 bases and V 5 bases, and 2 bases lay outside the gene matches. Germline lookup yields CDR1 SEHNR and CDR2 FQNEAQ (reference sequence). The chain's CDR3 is CASSKTSGNQETQYF. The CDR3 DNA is TGTGCCAGCAGCAAGACTAGCGGGAACCAAGAGACCCAGTACTTC.

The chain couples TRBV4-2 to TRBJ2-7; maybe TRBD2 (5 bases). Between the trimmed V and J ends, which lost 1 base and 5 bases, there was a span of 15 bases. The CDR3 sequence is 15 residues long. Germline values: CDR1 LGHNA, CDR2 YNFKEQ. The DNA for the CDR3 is TGTGCCAGCAGCCAAGGATCTGCCTTCGGGAACGAGCAGTACTTC. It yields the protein CASSQGSAFGNEQYF.

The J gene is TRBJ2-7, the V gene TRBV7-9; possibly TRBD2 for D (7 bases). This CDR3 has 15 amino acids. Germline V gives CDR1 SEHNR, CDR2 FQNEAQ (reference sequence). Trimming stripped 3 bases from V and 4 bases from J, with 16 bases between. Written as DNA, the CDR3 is TGTGCCAGCAGCTTCCACCGCGGGGGCATTTACGAGCAGTACTTC. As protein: CASSFHRGGIYEQYF.

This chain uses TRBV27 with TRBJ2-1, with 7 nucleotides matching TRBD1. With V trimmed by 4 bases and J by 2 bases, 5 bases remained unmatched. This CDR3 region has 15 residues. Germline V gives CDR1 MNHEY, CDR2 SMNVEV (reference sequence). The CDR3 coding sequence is TGTGCCAGCAGTTCCAGACAGGGCACCTACAATGAGCAGTTCTTC. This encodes CASSSRQGTYNEQFF.

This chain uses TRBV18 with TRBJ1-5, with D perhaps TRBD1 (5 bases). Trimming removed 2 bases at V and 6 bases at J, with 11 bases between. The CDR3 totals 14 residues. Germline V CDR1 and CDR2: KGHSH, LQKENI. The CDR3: CASSPEQVSQPQHF. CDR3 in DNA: TGTGCCAGCTCACCAGAACAGGTCAGTCAGCCCCAGCATTTT.

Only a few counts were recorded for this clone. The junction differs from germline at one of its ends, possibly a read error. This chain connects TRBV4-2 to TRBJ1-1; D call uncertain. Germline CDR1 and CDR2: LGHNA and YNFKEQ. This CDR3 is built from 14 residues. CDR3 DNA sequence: TGTGCCAGCAGCCAAGAATTGAGGAACGCTGAAGCTTTCTTT. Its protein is CASSQELRNAEAFF.

CDR3: CASSLGTNSVYTF. The DNA of the CDR3 is TGTGCCAGCAGCTTGGGGACAAACTCGGTCTACACCTTC. This chain connects TRBV5-4 to TRBJ1-2; possibly TRBD1 for D (5 bases). The length of the CDR3 is 13 residues. Germline CDR1 is SGHNT and CDR2 is YYREEE (reference sequence). V gave up 0 bases and J gave up 10 bases, with 13 bases separating them. The full variable domain, in which reference TRBV5-4 and TRBJ1-2 provide the parts outside the CDR3, is ETGVTQSPTHLIKTRGQQVTLRCSSQSGHNTVSWYQQALGQGPQFIFQYYREEENGRGNFPPRFSGLQFPNYSSELNVNALELDDSALYLCASSLGTNSVYTFGSGTRLTVV.

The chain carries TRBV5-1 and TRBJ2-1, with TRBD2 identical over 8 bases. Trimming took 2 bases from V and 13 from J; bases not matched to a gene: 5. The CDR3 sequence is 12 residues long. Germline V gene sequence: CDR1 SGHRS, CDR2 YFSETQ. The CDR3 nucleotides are TGCGCCAGCAGCTTCAGCGGGGGCCCTCAGTTCTTC. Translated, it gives CASSFSGGPQFF.

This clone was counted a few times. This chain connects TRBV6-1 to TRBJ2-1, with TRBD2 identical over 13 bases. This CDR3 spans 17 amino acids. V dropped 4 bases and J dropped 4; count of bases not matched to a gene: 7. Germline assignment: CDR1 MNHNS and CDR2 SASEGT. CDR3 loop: CASSGRTSGGSYNEQFF. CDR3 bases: TGTGCCAGCAGTGGGAGGACTAGCGGGGGCTCTTACAATGAGCAGTTCTTC.

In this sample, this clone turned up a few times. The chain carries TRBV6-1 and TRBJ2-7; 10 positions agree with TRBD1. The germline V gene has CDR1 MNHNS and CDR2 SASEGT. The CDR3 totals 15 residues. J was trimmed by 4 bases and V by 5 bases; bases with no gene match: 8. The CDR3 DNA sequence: TGTGCCAGCAGTTTGGGACAGGGGATGAAGTACGAGCAGTACTTC. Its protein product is CASSLGQGMKYEQYF.

CDR3 DNA: TGTGCCAGTAGTGGGGGACTGAACTCCTACGAGCAGTACTTC. Translating gives CASSGGLNSYEQYF. The J gene is TRBJ2-7, the V gene TRBV19, with D possibly matching TRBD2 (6 bases). Germline-derived CDR1 and CDR2 are LNHDA and SQIVND (reference sequence). V lost 5 bases to trimming and J lost 0 bases, with 11 bases between them. The CDR3 runs to 14 residues.

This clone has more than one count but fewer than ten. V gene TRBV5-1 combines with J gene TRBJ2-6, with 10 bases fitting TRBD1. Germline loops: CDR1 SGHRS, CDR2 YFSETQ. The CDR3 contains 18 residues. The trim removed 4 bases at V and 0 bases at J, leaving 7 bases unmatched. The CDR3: CASSRTGGYDSGANVLTF. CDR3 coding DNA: TGCGCCAGCAGCCGGACAGGGGGATATGACTCTGGGGCCAACGTCCTGACTTTC.

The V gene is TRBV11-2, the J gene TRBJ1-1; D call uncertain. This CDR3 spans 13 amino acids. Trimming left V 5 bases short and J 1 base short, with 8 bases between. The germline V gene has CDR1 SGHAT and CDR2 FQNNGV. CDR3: CASSIRRNTEAFF. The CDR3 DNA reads TGTGCCAGCAGCATCCGGAGGAACACTGAAGCTTTCTTT.

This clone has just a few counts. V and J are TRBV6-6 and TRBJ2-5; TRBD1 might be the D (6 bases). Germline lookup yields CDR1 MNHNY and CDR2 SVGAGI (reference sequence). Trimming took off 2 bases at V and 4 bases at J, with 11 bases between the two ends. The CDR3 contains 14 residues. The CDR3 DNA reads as TGTGCCAGCAGTTACCACAGGGAAGGAGAGACCCAGTACTTC. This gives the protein CASSYHREGETQYF.

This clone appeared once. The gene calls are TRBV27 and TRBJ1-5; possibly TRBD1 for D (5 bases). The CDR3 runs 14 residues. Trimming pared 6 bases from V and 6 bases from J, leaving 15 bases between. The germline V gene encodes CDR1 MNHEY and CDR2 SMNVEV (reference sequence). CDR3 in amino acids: CASRLAGRSQPQHF. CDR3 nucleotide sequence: TGTGCCAGCAGGCTAGCGGGGCGCAGTCAGCCCCAGCATTTT.

DNA of the CDR3: TGCAGCGTTGAACAAGGCTACACCTTC. This codes for CSVEQGYTF. The chain carries TRBV29-1 and TRBJ1-2; the D is unclear. Trimming stripped 2 bases from V and 8 bases from J, with 3 bases between. Germline lookup yields CDR1 SQVTM and CDR2 ANQGSEA. The CDR3 totals 9 residues.

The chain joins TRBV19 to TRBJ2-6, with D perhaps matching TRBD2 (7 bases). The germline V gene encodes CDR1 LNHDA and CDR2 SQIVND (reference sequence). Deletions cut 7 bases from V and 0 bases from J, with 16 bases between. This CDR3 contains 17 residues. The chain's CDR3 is CASTERGGDSGANVLTF. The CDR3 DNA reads TGTGCCAGTACCGAAAGGGGGGGGGACTCTGGGGCCAACGTCCTGACTTTC. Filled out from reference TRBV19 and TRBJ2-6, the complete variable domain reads DGGITQSPKYLFRKEGQNVTLSCEQNLNHDAMYWYRQDPGQGLRLIYYSQIVNDFQKGDIAEGYSVSREKKESFPLTVTSAQKNPTAFYLCASTERGGDSGANVLTFGAGSRLTVL.

The CDR3: CASSGSTGVEETQYF. The CDR3 nucleotides are TGTGCCAGCAGCGGATCCACAGGGGTGGAAGAGACCCAGTACTTC. The rearrangement joins TRBV9 to TRBJ2-5; 7 bases fit TRBD1. The length of the CDR3 is 15 residues. Germline V gene sequence: CDR1 SGDLS, CDR2 YYNGEE. V trimming: 3 bases; J trimming: 3 bases; junction bases outside the gene matches: 8. Using reference TRBV9 and TRBJ2-5 for the parts outside the CDR3, the full variable domain is DSGVTQTPKHLITATGQRVTLRCSPRSGDLSVYWYQQSLDQGLQFLIQYYNGEERAKGNILERFSAQQFPDLHSELNLSSLELGDSALYFCASSGSTGVEETQYFGPGTRLLVL.

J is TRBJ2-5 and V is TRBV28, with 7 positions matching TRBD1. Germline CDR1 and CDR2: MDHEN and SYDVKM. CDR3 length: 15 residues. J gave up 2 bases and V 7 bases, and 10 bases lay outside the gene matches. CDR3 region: CASNPTGMDQETQYF. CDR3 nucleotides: TGTGCCAGCAACCCGACAGGGATGGATCAAGAGACCCAGTACTTC.

CDR3 nucleotide sequence: TGTGCCAGCAGTGACGGACGGGGGACCCAGCCCCAGCATTTT. It translates to CASSDGRGTQPQHF. The V gene is TRBV6-1, the J gene TRBJ1-5; D perhaps matches TRBD1 (5 bases). The CDR3 length is 14 residues. CDR1 and CDR2 (germline): MNHNS, SASEGT. The V end was cut by 3 bases, the J end by 7 bases, with 13 bases between.

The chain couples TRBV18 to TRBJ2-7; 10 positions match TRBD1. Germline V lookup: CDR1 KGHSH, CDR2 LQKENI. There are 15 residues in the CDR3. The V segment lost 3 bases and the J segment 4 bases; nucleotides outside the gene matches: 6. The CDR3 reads CASSPAGTGAYEQYF. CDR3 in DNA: TGTGCCAGCTCACCCGCCGGGACAGGGGCTTACGAGCAGTACTTC.

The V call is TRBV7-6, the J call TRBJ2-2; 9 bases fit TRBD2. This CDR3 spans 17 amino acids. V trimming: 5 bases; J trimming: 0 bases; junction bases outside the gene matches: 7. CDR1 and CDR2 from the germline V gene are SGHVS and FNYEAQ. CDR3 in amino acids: CASSPISGGANTGELFF. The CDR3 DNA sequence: TGTGCCAGCAGCCCCATTAGCGGGGGCGCGAACACCGGGGAGCTGTTTTTT.

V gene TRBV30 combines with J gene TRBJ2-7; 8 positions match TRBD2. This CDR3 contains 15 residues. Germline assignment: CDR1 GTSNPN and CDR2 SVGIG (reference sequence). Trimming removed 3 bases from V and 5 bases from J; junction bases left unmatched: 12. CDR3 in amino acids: CAWRAMGRGADEQYF. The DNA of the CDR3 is TGTGCCTGGAGGGCGATGGGGCGGGGGGCGGACGAGCAGTACTTC. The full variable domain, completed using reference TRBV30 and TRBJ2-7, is SQTIHQWPATLVQPVGSPLSLECTVEGTSNPNLYWYRQAAGRGLQLLFYSVGIGQISSEVPQNLSASRPQDRQFILSSKKLLLSDSGFYLCAWRAMGRGADEQYFGPGTRLTVT.

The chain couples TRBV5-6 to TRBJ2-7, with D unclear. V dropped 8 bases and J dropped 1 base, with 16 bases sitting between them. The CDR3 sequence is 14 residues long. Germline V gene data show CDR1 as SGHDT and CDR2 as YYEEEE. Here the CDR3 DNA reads TGTGCCAGTTATTACTCGTACGATTCCTACGAGCAGTACTTC. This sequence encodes CASYYSYDSYEQYF.

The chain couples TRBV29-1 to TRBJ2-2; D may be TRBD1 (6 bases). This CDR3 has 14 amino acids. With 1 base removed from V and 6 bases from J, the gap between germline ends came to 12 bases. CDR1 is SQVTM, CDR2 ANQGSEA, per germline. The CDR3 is CSVEAGQLAGELFF. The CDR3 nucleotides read TGCAGCGTTGAAGCTGGACAGCTCGCCGGGGAGCTGTTTTTT.

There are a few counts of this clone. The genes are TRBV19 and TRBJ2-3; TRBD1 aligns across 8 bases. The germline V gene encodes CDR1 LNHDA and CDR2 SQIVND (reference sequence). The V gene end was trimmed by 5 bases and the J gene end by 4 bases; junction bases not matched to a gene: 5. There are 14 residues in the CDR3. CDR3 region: CASSYGQGPDTQYF. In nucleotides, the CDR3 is TGTGCCAGTAGTTATGGACAGGGACCAGATACGCAGTATTTT.

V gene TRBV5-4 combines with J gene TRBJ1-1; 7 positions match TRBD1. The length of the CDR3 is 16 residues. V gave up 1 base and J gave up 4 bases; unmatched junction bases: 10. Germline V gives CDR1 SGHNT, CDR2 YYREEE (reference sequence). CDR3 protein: CASSLRVGGGGTEAFF. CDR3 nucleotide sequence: TGTGCCAGCAGCTTGAGGGTTGGAGGGGGCGGCACTGAAGCTTTCTTT.

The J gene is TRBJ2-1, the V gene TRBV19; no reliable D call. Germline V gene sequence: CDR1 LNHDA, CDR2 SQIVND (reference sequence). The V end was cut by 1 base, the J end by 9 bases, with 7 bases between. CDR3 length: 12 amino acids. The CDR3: CASSIAGSEQFF. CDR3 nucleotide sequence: TGTGCCAGTAGTATAGCTGGTAGTGAGCAGTTCTTC.

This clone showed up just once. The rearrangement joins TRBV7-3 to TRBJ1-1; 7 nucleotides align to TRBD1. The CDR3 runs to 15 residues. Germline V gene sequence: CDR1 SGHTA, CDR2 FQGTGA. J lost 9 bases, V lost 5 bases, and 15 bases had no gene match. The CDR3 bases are TGTGCCAGCAGCCTCTCCTTGTACAGGGGAACTAAAGCTTTCTTT. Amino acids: CASSLSLYRGTKAFF.

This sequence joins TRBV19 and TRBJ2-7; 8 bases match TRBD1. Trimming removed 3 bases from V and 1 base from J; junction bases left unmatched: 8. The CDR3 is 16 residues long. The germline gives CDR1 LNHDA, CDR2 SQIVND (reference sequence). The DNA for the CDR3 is TGTGCCAGTAGTATCCTAGCAGGGACAGGATCCTACGAGCAGTACTTC. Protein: CASSILAGTGSYEQYF. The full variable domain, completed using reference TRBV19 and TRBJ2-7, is DGGITQSPKYLFRKEGQNVTLSCEQNLNHDAMYWYRQDPGQGLRLIYYSQIVNDFQKGDIAEGYSVSREKKESFPLTVTSAQKNPTAFYLCASSILAGTGSYEQYFGPGTRLTVT.